This record covers a single TCR beta chain. The antigen is not known. Produced via immunoSEQ multiplex PCR; TCRdb's table is partial and in-frame only. The table records 5,500 to 8,500 clones, about 96% of them present only once. The source of the sample is a study of T cell clonotyping in hematopoietic cell transplantation. The study's findings and limits: After transplant, recipient diversity fell while pathologically expanded clonotypes grew through day 180. At the given depth, recipient repertoires were over 97% de novo clonotypes.

V gave up 2 bases and J gave up 7 bases; unmatched junction bases: 8. This CDR3 has 14 amino acids. CDR1 and CDR2 (germline): MNHEY, SVGAGI. The clonotype originates from a male patient aged 40-55 years who had an allogeneic stem cell transplant from a related donor, so the T cells may come from the graft donor. Some clones in this sample may be carry-over from other donors' samples. Sequenced here: PBMCs, sampled 30 days after allogeneic stem cell transplant. The genes are TRBV6-5 and TRBJ2-7; 7 bases map to TRBD2. CDR3 protein: CASSYEWLAEEQYF. The CDR3 bases are TGTGCCAGCAGTTACGAATGGCTAGCGGAGGAGCAGTACTTC.